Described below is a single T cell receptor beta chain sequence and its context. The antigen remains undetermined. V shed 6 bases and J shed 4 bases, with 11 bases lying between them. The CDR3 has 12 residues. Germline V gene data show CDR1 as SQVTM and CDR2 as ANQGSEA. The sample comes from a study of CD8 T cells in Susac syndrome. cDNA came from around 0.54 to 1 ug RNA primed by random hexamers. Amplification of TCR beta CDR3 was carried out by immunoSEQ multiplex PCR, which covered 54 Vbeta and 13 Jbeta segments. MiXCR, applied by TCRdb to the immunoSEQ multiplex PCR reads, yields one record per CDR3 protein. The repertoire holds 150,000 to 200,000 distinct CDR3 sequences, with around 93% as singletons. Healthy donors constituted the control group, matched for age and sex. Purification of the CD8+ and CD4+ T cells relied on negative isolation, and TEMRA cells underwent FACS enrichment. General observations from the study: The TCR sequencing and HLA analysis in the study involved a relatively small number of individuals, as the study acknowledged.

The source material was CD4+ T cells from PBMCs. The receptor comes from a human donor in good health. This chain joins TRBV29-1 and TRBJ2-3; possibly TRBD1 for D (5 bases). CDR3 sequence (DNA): TGCAGCGTGGCAGGGTTCGCAGATACGCAGTATTTT. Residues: CSVAGFADTQYF.